These T cell receptor beta chains were read from a single sample in a study of a mutant IDH1 vaccine in newly diagnosed glioma. These receptors' targets are unknown. Data came from immunoSEQ multiplex PCR; TCRdb stores just in-frame clones and leaves some out. The sample includes 50,000 or so clones, about three quarters of them seen just once. The sample was PBMCs, taken from a glioma patient whose treatment included an IDH1 peptide vaccine. Receptor source: a woman aged 40-49 years with glioma. Each CDR3 is given with its conserved first and last residue. Fields, in order: J gene, CDR3 length, V gene, clone size, D gene, CDR3 DNA, CDR3 protein. D genes are given only for firm matches. Rows may omit the clone size; those that give it use once, few, many or a size class.

TRBJ2-3 14 TRBV2 . . TGTGCCAGCAGTGTCAGTTATGCAGCGGATACGCAGTATTTT CASSVSYAADTQYF
TRBJ1-1 13 TRBV4-3 few . TGCGCCAGCAGCCAAGGCCATAACCCCGAAGCTTTCTTT CASSQGHNPEAFF
TRBJ1-6 12 TRBV7-9 few . TGTGCCAGCAGCTTTCTATCATCACCCCTCCACTTT CASSFLSSPLHF
TRBJ1-5 14 TRBV12-5 . . TGTGCTAGTGGCCTGGACGGGTCTTATCAGCCCCAGCATTTT CASGLDGSYQPQHF
TRBJ1-2 15 TRBV2 . TRBD1 TGTGCCAGCAGTGAACAACCACAGGGGATCTATGGCTACACCTTC CASSEQPQGIYGYTF
TRBJ2-5 16 TRBV5-6 . TRBD1 TGTGCCAGCAGCAAAAACCCGGGACAGAGGAAAGAGACCCAGTACTTC CASSKNPGQRKETQYF
TRBJ2-7 14 TRBV7-2 once TRBD1 TGTGCCAGCAGCCTGGGACAGGTGATCTACGAGCAGTACTTC CASSLGQVIYEQYF
TRBJ1-1 11 TRBV6-6 . . TGTGCCAGCAGCATGAGCTGGGGAGCTTTCTTT CASSMSWGAFF
TRBJ1-5 16 TRBV6-6 . . TGTGCCAGCAGCCTACGGGGGCGCGGGGGAGAACAGCCCCAGCATTTT CASSLRGRGGEQPQHF
TRBJ2-3 15 TRBV7-2 . . TGTGCCAGCAGCTTACGGCCCTTGAGCACAGATACGCAGTATTTT CASSLRPLSTDTQYF
TRBJ1-1 16 TRBV5-1 . . TGCGCCAGCAGCCCCGGACAGTCTCTGGTGGGCACTGAAGCTTTCTTT CASSPGQSLVGTEAFF
TRBJ1-2 15 TRBV7-2 . TRBD1 TGTGCCAGCAGCCGGAATACAGGGGAAAACTATGGCTACACCTTC CASSRNTGENYGYTF
TRBJ1-1 17 TRBV12-2 . . TGTGCAAGTCGCTTAGAGTGGATATCGCAGGGGGACACTGAAGCTTTCTTT CASRLEWISQGDTEAFF
TRBJ2-2 14 TRBV6-1 once . TGTGCCAGCAGTGAAATCCAGAGAACCGGGGAGCTGTTTTTT CASSEIQRTGELFF
TRBJ1-5 14 TRBV5-6 . . TGTGCCAGCAGCTCGGGACTCGGGAATCAGCCCCAGCATTTT CASSSGLGNQPQHF
TRBJ2-7 13 TRBV9 . . TGTGCCAGCAGCGGACTCGACAGAGGCGAGCAGTACTTC CASSGLDRGEQYF
TRBJ1-1 14 TRBV5-1 few . TGCGCCAGCAGCTTGGGGGGACTGAACACTGAAGCTTTCTTT CASSLGGLNTEAFF
TRBJ2-6 20 TRBV5-1 . TRBD1 TGCGCCAGCAGCTTGGGCGGGATGGGACAGGGGGCTGGCGGGGCCAACGTCCTGACTTTC CASSLGGMGQGAGGANVLTF
TRBJ2-3 15 TRBV10-3 . TRBD2 TGTGCCATCAGTGGTCCAGCGGGGGGGGCAGATACGCAGTATTTT CAISGPAGGADTQYF
TRBJ2-2 13 TRBV7-9 few . TGTGCCAGCCTCGGGGGATTTGCCGGGGAGCTGTTTTTT CASLGGFAGELFF
TRBJ2-3 12 TRBV2 . . TGTGCCAGCACCGGGCGTGGAGATACGCAGTATTTT CASTGRGDTQYF
TRBJ1-2 13 TRBV5-6 . TRBD1 TGTGCCAGCAGTACACAGGGGAACTATGGCTACACCTTC CASSTQGNYGYTF
TRBJ2-3 14 TRBV10-1 . . TGCGCCAGCAGTGGGCCTCGCCGCACAGATACGCAGTATTTT CASSGPRRTDTQYF
TRBJ1-1 15 TRBV5-1 . . TGCGCCAGCAGCTTCGGGGGGCCGGATACGTCTGAAGCTTTCTTT CASSFGGPDTSEAFF
TRBJ1-2 12 TRBV6-5 . . TGTGCCAGCAGGGACGGTCCCTATGGCTACACCTTC CASRDGPYGYTF
TRBJ2-1 15 TRBV7-2 . TRBD2 TGTGCCAGCAGCTGGACTAGCGGGGGGGCACGGGAGCAGTTCTTC CASSWTSGGAREQFF
TRBJ1-1 16 TRBV21-1 . . TGTGCCAGCAGCAAAGATCCCCGGACGTCGAACACTGAAGCTTTCTTT CASSKDPRTSNTEAFF
TRBJ2-3 16 TRBV5-6 . TRBD2 TGTGCCAGCAGCTTGGTGACTAGCGGGGTCACAGATACGCAGTATTTT CASSLVTSGVTDTQYF
TRBJ2-6 21 TRBV23-1 . . TGCGCCAGCAGTCAATCGCTCCCAGGCAGGGGTCTAGGCCTTGGGGCCAACGTCCTGACTTTC CASSQSLPGRGLGLGANVLTF
TRBJ2-5 16 TRBV9 . TRBD2 TGTGCCAGCAGCGCCCCGGGACTAGCGGGGGAAGAGACCCAGTACTTC CASSAPGLAGEETQYF
TRBJ1-1 13 TRBV7-2 . . TGTGCCAGCAGGCTCGCCGCTCTAGGCGGTGGTTTCTTT CASRLAALGGGFF
TRBJ2-7 16 TRBV4-1 . TRBD2 TGCGCCAGCAGTGACCCCGGGCTAGCGGGGACCTACGAGCAGTACTTC CASSDPGLAGTYEQYF
TRBJ1-2 13 TRBV10-3 . . TGTGCCATTTGGGGGGGTCTCATAGATGGCTACACCTTC CAIWGGLIDGYTF
TRBJ1-5 15 TRBV5-1 once . TGCGCCAGCAGCTCAAACGGGGGTAGCAATCAGCCCCAGCATTTT CASSSNGGSNQPQHF
TRBJ1-5 16 TRBV12-5 . TRBD1 TGTGCTAGTGGTTGGGCCGGGACAGGCCTTAATCAGCCCCAGCATTTT CASGWAGTGLNQPQHF
TRBJ2-2 13 TRBV19 . . TGTGCCAGTCGCGTACTAGTCACCGGGGAGCTGTTTTTT CASRVLVTGELFF
TRBJ2-7 16 TRBV6-5 . TRBD1 TGTGCCAGCAGTTACTCGACGCCGGGACAGTCCTACGAGCAGTACTTC CASSYSTPGQSYEQYF
TRBJ2-7 13 TRBV5-5 . . TGTGCCAGCAGCTTGACGAGTTCCTACGAGCAGTACTTC CASSLTSSYEQYF
TRBJ1-4 15 TRBV7-9 . . TGTGCCAGCAGCTTTCCCGGGACGAGTGGGGAAAAACTGTTTTTT CASSFPGTSGEKLFF
TRBJ1-1 13 TRBV7-9 . . TGTGCCAGCAGCCATCCACAGGGTCCTGAAGCTTTCTTT CASSHPQGPEAFF
TRBJ2-2 15 TRBV9 . TRBD2 TGTGCCAGCAGCGTAGCGGGGGGGCGGACCGGGGAGCTGTTTTTT CASSVAGGRTGELFF
TRBJ1-2 16 TRBV30 . TRBD1 TGTGCCTGGAGTGATCGTAGGGGGACAGGGTCCTATGGCTACACCTTC CAWSDRRGTGSYGYTF
TRBJ2-5 12 TRBV6-5 once . TGTGCCAGCAGTTATGGGCAAGAGACCCAGTACTTC CASSYGQETQYF
TRBJ1-2 14 TRBV6-1 . . TGTGCCAGCAGTAGGGACATGCTGTTCTATGGCTACACCTTC CASSRDMLFYGYTF
TRBJ1-4 13 TRBV30 . TRBD1 TGTGCCTGGAGTGGGGACAGTAATGAAAAACTGTTTTTT CAWSGDSNEKLFF
TRBJ1-2 13 TRBV27 medium-sized . TGTGCCAGCAGTCCCGATGGGAACTATGGCTACACCTTC CASSPDGNYGYTF
TRBJ2-5 14 TRBV5-8 once . TGTGCCAGCAGCCCTCCGGGATACCAAGAGACCCAGTACTTC CASSPPGYQETQYF
TRBJ1-1 12 TRBV19 . . TGTGCCAGTACCGACTCCAGGGTGATCGCTTTCTTT CASTDSRVIAFF
TRBJ2-1 11 TRBV2 . . TGTGCCAGCAGGGGGGAACCGGAGCAGTTCTTC CASRGEPEQFF
TRBJ1-5 16 TRBV7-6 . . TGTGCCAGCAGCCCCCGAGCAGACTCCATCAATCAGCCCCAGCATTTT CASSPRADSINQPQHF
TRBJ1-3 14 TRBV19 . . TGTGCCAGTAGTACGCAGAGCTCTGGAAACACCATATATTTT CASSTQSSGNTIYF
TRBJ2-3 19 TRBV27 . TRBD2 TGTGCCAGCAGTTTATTACCACGATCGGCGGGGGGTTCGACAGATACGCAGTATTTT CASSLLPRSAGGSTDTQYF
TRBJ2-7 12 TRBV29-1 . . TGCAGCGGGAAAACAGGGCCCTACGAGCAGTACTTC CSGKTGPYEQYF